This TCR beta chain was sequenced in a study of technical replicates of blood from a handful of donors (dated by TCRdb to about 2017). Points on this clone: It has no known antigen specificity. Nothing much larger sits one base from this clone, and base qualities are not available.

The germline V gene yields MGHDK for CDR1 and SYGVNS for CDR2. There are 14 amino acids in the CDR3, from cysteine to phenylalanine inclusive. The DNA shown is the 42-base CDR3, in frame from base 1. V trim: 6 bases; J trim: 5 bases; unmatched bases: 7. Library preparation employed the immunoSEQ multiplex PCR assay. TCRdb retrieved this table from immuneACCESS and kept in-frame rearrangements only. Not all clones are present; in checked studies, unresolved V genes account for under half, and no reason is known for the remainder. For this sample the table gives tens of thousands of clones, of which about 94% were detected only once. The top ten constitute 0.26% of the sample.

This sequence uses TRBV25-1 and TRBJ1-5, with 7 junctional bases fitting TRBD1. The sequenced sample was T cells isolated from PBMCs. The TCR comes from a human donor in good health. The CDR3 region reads CASSHGQVHQPQHF. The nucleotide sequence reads TGTGCCAGCAGCCACGGACAGGTTCATCAGCCCCAGCATTTT. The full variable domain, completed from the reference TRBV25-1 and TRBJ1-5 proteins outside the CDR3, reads EADIYQTPRYLVIGTGKKITLECSQTMGHDKMYWYQQDPGMELHLIHYSYGVNSTEKGDLSSESTVSRIRTEHFPLTLESARPSHTSQYLCASSHGQVHQPQHFGDGTRLSIL.